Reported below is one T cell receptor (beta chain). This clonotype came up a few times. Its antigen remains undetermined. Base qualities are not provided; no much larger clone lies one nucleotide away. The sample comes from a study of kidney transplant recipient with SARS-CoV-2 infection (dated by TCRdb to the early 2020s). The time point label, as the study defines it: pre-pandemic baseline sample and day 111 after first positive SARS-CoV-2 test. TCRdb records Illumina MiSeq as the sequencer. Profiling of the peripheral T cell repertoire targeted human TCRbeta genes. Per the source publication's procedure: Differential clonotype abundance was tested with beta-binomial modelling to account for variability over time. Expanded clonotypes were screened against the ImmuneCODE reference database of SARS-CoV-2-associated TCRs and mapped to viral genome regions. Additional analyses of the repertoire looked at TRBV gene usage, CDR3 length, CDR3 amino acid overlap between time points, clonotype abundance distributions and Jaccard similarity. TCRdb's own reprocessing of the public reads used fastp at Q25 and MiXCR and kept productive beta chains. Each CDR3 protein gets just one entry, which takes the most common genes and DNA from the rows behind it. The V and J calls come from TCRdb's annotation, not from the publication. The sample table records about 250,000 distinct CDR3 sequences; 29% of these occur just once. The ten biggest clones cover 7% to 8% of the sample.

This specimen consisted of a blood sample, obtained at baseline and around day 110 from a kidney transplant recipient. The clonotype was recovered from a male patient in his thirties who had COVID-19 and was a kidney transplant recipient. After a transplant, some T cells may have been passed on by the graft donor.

The nucleotides read TGTGCCAGCAGTAGTCCCCAGGGGGCAGGTTTACCCACAGATACGCAGTATTTT. It translates as CASSSPQGAGLPTDTQYF. The chain links TRBV5-5 with TRBJ2-3; TRBD1 aligns with 8 central bases. Trimming removed 5 bases from V and 2 bases from J; the gene matches leave 16 bases unexplained. The CDR3 contains 18 residues, cysteine and phenylalanine counted. Only the CDR3 portion is preserved as DNA: 54 bases, with reading frame beginning at the first base. The germline V gene (reference sequence) supplies CDR1 SGHKS and CDR2 YYEKEE.